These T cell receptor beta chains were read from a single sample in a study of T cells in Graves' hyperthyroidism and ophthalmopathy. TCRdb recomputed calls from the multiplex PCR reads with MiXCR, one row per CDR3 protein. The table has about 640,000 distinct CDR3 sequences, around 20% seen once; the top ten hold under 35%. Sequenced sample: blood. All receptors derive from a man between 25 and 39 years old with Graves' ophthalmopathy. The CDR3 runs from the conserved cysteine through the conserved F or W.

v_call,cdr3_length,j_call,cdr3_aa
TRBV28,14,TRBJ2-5,CASSFFGSGETQYF
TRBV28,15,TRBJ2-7,CASSPRDRVAHEQYF
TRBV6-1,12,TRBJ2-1,CASRVGRETEFF
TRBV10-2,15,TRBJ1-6,CASSGGQGGASPLHF
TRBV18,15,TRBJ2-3,CASSPRGGGTDTQYF
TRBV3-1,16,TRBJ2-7,CASSVGASLSSYEQYF
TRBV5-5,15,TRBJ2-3,CASSRDWAGGDTQYF
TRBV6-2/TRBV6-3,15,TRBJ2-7,CASSTFWDGSYEQYF
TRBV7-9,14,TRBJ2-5,CASSLDSLQETQYF
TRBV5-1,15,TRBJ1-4,CASCPGDSFNEKLFF
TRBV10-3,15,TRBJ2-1,CAISEPSGRGNEQFF
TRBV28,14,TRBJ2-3,CASSLDEGPDTQYF
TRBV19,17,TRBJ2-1,CASSKGPSNPRGNEQFF
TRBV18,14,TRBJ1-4,CASSYRMKDEKLFF
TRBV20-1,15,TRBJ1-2,CSARRIGGGAEGYTF
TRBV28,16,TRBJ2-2,CASRPLAGWNTGELFF
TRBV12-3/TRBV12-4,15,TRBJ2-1,CAISYSGTGDNEQFF
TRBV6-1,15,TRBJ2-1,CASSEGTRTFNEQFF
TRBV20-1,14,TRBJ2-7,CSAGTSGIPREQYF
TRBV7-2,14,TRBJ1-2,CASSLGGQDGGYTF
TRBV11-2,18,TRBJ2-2,CASSSTSGNWGDTGELFF
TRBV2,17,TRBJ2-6,CASGWDRGGSGANVLTF
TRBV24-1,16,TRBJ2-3,CATSDIRDRVTDTQYF
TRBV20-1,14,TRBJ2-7,CSASRSDRAYEQYF